This TCR beta chain emerged from a study of cytomegalovirus exposure and HLA in healthy donors. Study conclusions and caveats: An Asian-associated ancestry cluster reportedly showed fewer N-insertions than the roughly 670-donor mean in a later analysis.

CDR3 length: 16 amino acids. Germline assignment: CDR1 SNHLY and CDR2 FYNNEI. V was pared by 6 bases and J by 7 bases, with 22 bases between. This clone was counted only a few times. The antigen is unknown. With 60 Vbeta and 13 Jbeta primers, the PCR was carried out. Here immunoSEQ multiplex PCR was the method, and the copy in TCRdb shows in-frame clones only, minus some. The sample holds 85,000 to 110,000 clones; more than 75% are singletons and the top ten take approximately 10%. The gene calls are TRBV2 and TRBJ2-1; D gene unclear. The sequencing sample was made of PBMCs. This TCR derives from a woman between 18 and 29 years old in good health and CMV-seropositive. DNA of the CDR3: TGTGCCAGCAGGTCGATCTACGCCACAGACGTAAATGAGCAGTTCTTC. Protein product: CASRSIYATDVNEQFF.